Presented here are 24 T cell receptor beta chains from one specimen sequenced in a study of blood T cell repertoires in COVID-19. TCRdb's table, derived via immunoSEQ multiplex PCR, lists solely in-frame clones and lacks some. The data show 300,000 or so clones, with roughly 90% seen just once and 0.9% to 1.2% held by the top ten. Sequences were obtained from PBMCs or T cells enriched from blood (not recorded which). The receptors were sampled from a woman between 25 and 40 years old who had recovered from COVID-19.

V is TRBV6-2 or TRBV6-3 and J is TRBJ2-2; 8 nucleotides align to TRBD2. The CDR3 covers 18 residues. V was pared by 5 bases and J by 2 bases, with 13 bases of the junction left unmatched. Germline CDR1 and CDR2: MNHEY and SVGEGT. DNA of the CDR3: TGTGCCAGCAGTCCCCGCTTGGGTAGCGGGATCAACACCGGGGAGCTGTTTTTT. This gives the protein CASSPRLGSGINTGELFF.

The rearrangement links TRBV28 to TRBJ2-7, with D unclear. This CDR3 spans 15 amino acids. The germline gives CDR1 MDHEN, CDR2 SYDVKM. V lost 6 bases and J lost 3, with 18 bases in between. As DNA, the CDR3 is TGTGCCAGCAGCCCCCACAGTTTTCACCTCTACGAGCAGTACTTC. Protein: CASSPHSFHLYEQYF.

The V gene is TRBV27, the J gene TRBJ2-1, with 9 bases aligning to TRBD2. The CDR3 loop spans 16 amino acids. CDR1 is MNHEY and CDR2 is SMNVEV in the germline V gene (reference sequence). Trimming at V came to 3 bases and at J to 5 bases, leaving 8 bases not matched to a gene. DNA for the CDR3: TGTGCCAGCAGTTTTCTCGCGGGAGGGCCTGACAATGAGCAGTTCTTC. It codes for CASSFLAGGPDNEQFF.

This sequence joins TRBV28 and TRBJ1-5; D is perhaps TRBD1 (6 bases). Germline CDR1 reads MDHEN; CDR2 reads SYDVKM. Trimming removed 6 bases from V and 0 bases from J, with 15 bases in between. The CDR3 has 16 residues. CDR3 loop: CASSPHQGNSNQPQHF. The CDR3 DNA sequence: TGTGCCAGCAGCCCTCACCAGGGGAATAGCAATCAGCCCCAGCATTTT.

As DNA, the CDR3 is TGCGCCAGCAGCTTGGACAGCTTCTACGAGCAGTACTTC. It translates to CASSLDSFYEQYF. The gene calls are TRBV5-1 and TRBJ2-7; D unclear. CDR3 length: 13 residues. Germline V gene data show CDR1 as SGHRS and CDR2 as YFSETQ. Between the trimmed V and J ends, which lost 0 bases and 3 bases, there was a span of 7 bases.

This clone has only one observation. The chain carries TRBV27 and TRBJ1-1, with D perhaps TRBD1 (6 bases). Trimming cost V 0 bases and J 1 base, with 12 bases left between them. The CDR3 runs 16 residues. Germline V gene data show CDR1 as MNHEY and CDR2 as SMNVEV (reference sequence). CDR3 sequence reads: CASSLSTDSWNTEAFF. The CDR3 region has the DNA TGTGCCAGCAGTTTATCTACGGACAGTTGGAACACTGAAGCTTTCTTT.

The chain joins TRBV10-3 to TRBJ1-3; 10 bases agree with TRBD1. Germline loops: CDR1 ENHRY, CDR2 SYGVKD. The CDR3 totals 17 residues. The trim removed 9 bases at V and 0 bases at J, leaving 11 bases unmatched. The CDR3 coding sequence is TGTGCCATGACCTCCTGGGGACAGGGGCTCTCTGGAAACACCATATATTTT. Protein sequence: CAMTSWGQGLSGNTIYF.

This chain connects TRBV7-3 to TRBJ2-1; 8 bases align to TRBD2. In germline, CDR1 is SGHTA, CDR2 FQGTGA. V dropped 7 bases and J dropped 8; count of bases not matched to a gene: 10. There are 14 residues in the CDR3. The CDR3 nucleotides are TGTGCCAGCACCCCAAGCGGGAGAAGCGATGAGCAGTTCTTC. It translates to CASTPSGRSDEQFF.

There are a few counts of this clone. V gene TRBV5-5 combines with J gene TRBJ2-2; TRBD2 matches 9 bases. CDR3 length equals 18 residues. The ends lost 4 bases at V and 7 bases at J; junction bases unmatched: 17. Germline V gene lookup returns CDR1 SGHKS and CDR2 YYEKEE (reference sequence). CDR3: CASSQRRGGSRFGGELFF. The CDR3 DNA sequence: TGTGCCAGCAGCCAACGGCGGGGGGGCTCTCGTTTCGGCGGGGAGCTGTTTTTT.

The chain joins TRBV27 to TRBJ2-1; 9 bases fit TRBD2. The CDR3 spans 16 residues. CDR1 is MNHEY, CDR2 SMNVEV, per germline (reference sequence). The V and J ends lost 4 bases and 7 bases, in that order; junction bases with no gene match: 11. The CDR3 DNA follows: TGTGCCAGCAGTTCCATTCTAGCGGGGCTACTGAATGAGCAGTTCTTC. Its translation: CASSSILAGLLNEQFF.

V gene TRBV29-1 combines with J gene TRBJ2-2; TRBD1 matches at 11 bases. Trimming took 7 bases from V and 5 from J; bases not matched to a gene: 12. The CDR3 spans 16 residues. Germline CDR1 is SQVTM and CDR2 is ANQGSEA. The CDR3 is CSALFPGQGVTGELFF. In DNA, the CDR3 is TGCAGCGCCCTTTTTCCGGGACAGGGGGTGACCGGGGAGCTGTTTTTT.

The V and J genes are TRBV3-1 (or the pseudogene TRBV3-2) and TRBJ1-4; 7 bases are a match to TRBD1. CDR1 is LGHDT and CDR2 is YNNKEL in the germline V gene (reference sequence). This CDR3 region has 15 residues. V lost 3 bases, J lost 7 bases, and 8 bases stayed unmatched. CDR3 DNA: TGTGCCAGCAGCCACGACCGGGACAGTCTTGAAAAACTGTTTTTT. Translating it yields CASSHDRDSLEKLFF.

The chain recombines TRBV7-9 with TRBJ2-2; the match to TRBD1 covers 8 bases. The junction had 2 bases not matched to a gene; V was cut back by 2 bases and J by 3 bases. The CDR3 runs to 15 residues. Looked up from germline, CDR1 is SEHNR and CDR2 is FQNEAQ (reference sequence). The DNA for the CDR3 is TGTGCCAGCAGCTTAACAGGGGGGCACACCGGGGAGCTGTTTTTT. Translated: CASSLTGGHTGELFF.

This sequence joins TRBV12-5 and TRBJ1-1; D unclear. The CDR3 is made up of 13 amino acids. In germline, CDR1 is LGHNT, CDR2 FRNRAP. Trimming took off 3 bases at V and 3 bases at J, with 8 bases between the two ends. CDR3 loop: CASGFTGDTEAFF. The CDR3 coding sequence is TGTGCTAGTGGTTTCACGGGAGACACTGAAGCTTTCTTT.

This chain joins TRBV10-3 and TRBJ2-1; TRBD1 matches at 9 bases. The CDR3 contains 14 residues. CDR1 is ENHRY, CDR2 SYGVKD, per germline. V was clipped by 9 bases and J by 8 bases; unmatched bases: 11. The CDR3 region is CAMTPGQGAHEQFF. Written as DNA, the CDR3 is TGTGCCATGACTCCGGGACAGGGTGCACATGAGCAGTTCTTC.

The DNA of the CDR3 is TGCGCCAGCAGCTTGGCTCTCAGCACAGATACGCAGTATTTT. This translates into CASSLALSTDTQYF. V usage is TRBV5-1 and J usage is TRBJ2-3; D remains unclear. CDR1 is SGHRS, CDR2 YFSETQ, per germline. The V gene lost 0 bases and the J gene lost 0 bases, with 5 bases spanning the gap. The CDR3 sequence is 14 residues long.

The chain uses TRBV28 and TRBJ1-5; D is perhaps TRBD1 (5 bases). The CDR3 loop spans 13 amino acids. V shed 3 bases and J shed 6 bases, with 9 bases lying between them. Germline V gene data show CDR1 as MDHEN and CDR2 as SYDVKM. The CDR3 region is CASSFKGAQPQHF. CDR3 nucleotides: TGTGCCAGCAGTTTCAAAGGGGCTCAGCCCCAGCATTTT.

This chain joins TRBV6-5 and TRBJ1-2; TRBD1 aligns across 10 bases. The length of the CDR3 is 16 residues. Germline V gene lookup returns CDR1 MNHEY and CDR2 SVGAGI. With V trimmed by 0 bases and J by 2 bases, 3 bases remained unmatched. In DNA, the CDR3 is TGTGCCAGCAGTTACTCCCGACAGGGGGCCAACTATGGCTACACCTTC. It specifies CASSYSRQGANYGYTF.

The genes are TRBV5-1 and TRBJ2-7; perhaps TRBD1 as D (7 bases). This CDR3 region has 15 residues. The ends were cut back, 0 bases at V and 3 bases at J, with 13 bases in the middle. CDR1 and CDR2 (germline): SGHRS, YFSETQ. The CDR3 region has the DNA TGCGCCAGCAGCTTGGGCGGGACAGAGATCTACGAGCAGTACTTC. Protein sequence: CASSLGGTEIYEQYF.

DNA for the CDR3: TGTGCCAGTTCTGGGCCCTCACAGGGAGGGGAGCAGTACTTC. Protein product: CASSGPSQGGEQYF. The chain carries TRBV28 and TRBJ2-7, with D tentatively TRBD2 (7 bases). CDR1 is MDHEN and CDR2 is SYDVKM in the germline V gene. The CDR3 totals 14 residues. Trimming removed 9 bases from V and 7 bases from J, with 22 bases in between.

A note on this clone: One end of the junction is discordant with germline, which a read error may explain. This chain connects TRBV11-2 to TRBJ1-1; TRBD1 aligns across 7 bases. The CDR3 is 14 residues long. From germline, CDR1 is SGHAT and CDR2 FQNNGV. CDR3 coding DNA: TGTGCCAGCAGCTGGCCACAGGGGAACTCTGAAGCTTTCTTT. It specifies CASSWPQGNSEAFF.

The sample holds many counts of this clone. One end of the junction is discordant with germline, which a read error may explain. V gene TRBV7-7 combines with J gene TRBJ2-5; tentative D call: TRBD1 (6 bases). Germline assignment: CDR1 SSHAT and CDR2 FNYEAQ (reference sequence). The CDR3 spans 14 residues. CDR3 sequence: CASSPTGYGETQYF. The CDR3 coding sequence is TGTGCTAGCAGCCCCACAGGGTATGGAGAGACCCAGTACTTC.

The V and J genes are TRBV30 and TRBJ2-4; 8 positions agree with TRBD2. Losses at the gene ends were 2 bases for V and 0 bases for J; bases not matched to a gene: 9. CDR3 length: 17 residues. CDR1 GTSNPN and CDR2 SVGIG come from the germline V gene (reference sequence). The CDR3 reads CAWSRREGNRAKNIQYF. The DNA of the CDR3 is TGTGCCTGGAGTAGACGGGAGGGCAATAGAGCCAAAAACATTCAGTACTTC.

The rearrangement joins TRBV30 to TRBJ1-5, with D tentatively TRBD1 (6 bases). Trimming left V 7 bases short and J 5 bases short, with 15 bases between. The CDR3 has 13 residues. Germline assignment: CDR1 GTSNPN and CDR2 SVGIG (reference sequence). CDR3 nucleotides: TGTGCCTTAACACAGGGTTTTGATCAGCCCCAGCATTTT. Translating it yields CALTQGFDQPQHF.